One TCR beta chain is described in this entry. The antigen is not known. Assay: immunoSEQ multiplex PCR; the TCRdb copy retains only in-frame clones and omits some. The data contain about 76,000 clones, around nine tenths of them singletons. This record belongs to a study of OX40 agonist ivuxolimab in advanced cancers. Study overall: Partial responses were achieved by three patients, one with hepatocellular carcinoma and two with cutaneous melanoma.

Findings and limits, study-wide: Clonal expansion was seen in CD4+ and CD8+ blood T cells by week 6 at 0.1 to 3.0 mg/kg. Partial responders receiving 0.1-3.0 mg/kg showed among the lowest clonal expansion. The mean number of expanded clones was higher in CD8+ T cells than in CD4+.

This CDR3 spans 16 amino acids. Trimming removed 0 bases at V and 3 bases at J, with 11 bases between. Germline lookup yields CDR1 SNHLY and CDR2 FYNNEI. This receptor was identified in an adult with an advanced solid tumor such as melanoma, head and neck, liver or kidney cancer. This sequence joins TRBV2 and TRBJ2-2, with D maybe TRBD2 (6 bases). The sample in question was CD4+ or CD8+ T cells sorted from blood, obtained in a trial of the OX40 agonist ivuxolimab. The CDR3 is CASSEAAGTDTGELFF. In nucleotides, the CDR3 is TGTGCCAGCAGTGAAGCGGCGGGGACGGACACCGGGGAGCTGTTTTTT.